The 2 T cell receptor beta chains below were found in one sample sequenced in a study of blood T cell repertoires in COVID-19. Assay: immunoSEQ multiplex PCR; the TCRdb copy retains only in-frame clones and omits some. The repertoire holds around 210,000 clones, with roughly 75% as singletons. Sequenced input: peripheral blood. Source of these receptors: a woman in her seventies with acute or convalescent COVID-19.

The chain employs TRBV19 and TRBJ2-7, with 8 positions matching TRBD1. J lost 0 bases, V lost 5 bases, and 6 bases had no gene match. Germline CDR1 LNHDA, CDR2 SQIVND (reference sequence). CDR3 size: 15 residues. The CDR3 nucleotides are TGTGCCAGTAGTCGAGACAGGGGATTCTCCTACGAGCAGTACTTC. Translation: CASSRDRGFSYEQYF.

The chain couples TRBV2 to TRBJ2-5; 11 positions match TRBD2. CDR1 and CDR2 (germline): SNHLY, FYNNEI. Germline trimming cut 7 bases from V and 5 bases from J; bases unmatched to any gene: 6. This CDR3 has 14 residues. The CDR3 region is CASTALAGGETQYF. For the CDR3, the DNA is TGTGCCAGCACGGCCCTAGCGGGAGGTGAGACCCAGTACTTC.